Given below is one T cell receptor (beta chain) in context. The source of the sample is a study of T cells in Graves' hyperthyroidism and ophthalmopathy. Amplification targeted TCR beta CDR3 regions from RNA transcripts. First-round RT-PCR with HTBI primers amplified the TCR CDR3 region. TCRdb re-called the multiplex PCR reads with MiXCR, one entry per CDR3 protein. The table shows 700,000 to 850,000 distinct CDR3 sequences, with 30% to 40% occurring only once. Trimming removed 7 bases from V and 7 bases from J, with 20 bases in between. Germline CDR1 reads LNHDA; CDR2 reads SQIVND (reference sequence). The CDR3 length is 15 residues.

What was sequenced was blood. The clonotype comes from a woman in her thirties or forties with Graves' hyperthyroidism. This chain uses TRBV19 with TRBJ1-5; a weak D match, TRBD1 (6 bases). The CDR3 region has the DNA TGTGCCAGTACCACCGGGGGCATGGGCACCCAGCCCCAGCATTTT. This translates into CASTTGGMGTQPQHF.